This TCR beta chain came from a study of T cell clones after liver transplantation. Study-level background: Apart from a few HCV-positive recipients, transplants were for non-autoimmune, non-viral reasons. Blood was drawn pre-transplant, before withdrawal, and after full or failed withdrawal. Findings of the study overall: Compared with third party-reactive sequences, donor-reactive ones declined more, independent of withdrawal success.

Comment on this clone: No antigen is known for it.

The length of the CDR3 is 17 residues. Trimming cost V 3 bases and J 2 bases, with 17 bases left between them. The assay was immunoSEQ multiplex PCR, and TCRdb's table has in-frame clones only and misses some. The sample has about 120,000 clones; approximately 90% are singletons. The sequence was obtained from a human patient who received a liver transplant. A subset of T cells may come from the graft donor. This chain uses TRBV6-7 with TRBJ2-4, with D maybe TRBD1 (6 bases). TRBV6-7 carries the ORF label, with uncertain function. The sample was CD4+ T cells from blood, taken 12 months after liver transplant. The CDR3 DNA sequence: TGTGCCAGCAGTTATTGCAGGGCAGGGGTGACCAAAAACATTCAGTACTTC. Its translation: CASSYCRAGVTKNIQYF.